The rows below give T cell receptor beta chains drawn from one sample of a study of beta chain features in type 1 diabetes. Measured with immunoSEQ multiplex PCR; TCRdb has only the in-frame clones, and not every one. Of about 710,000 clones listed, roughly an eighth were seen once; the top ten hold 0.035% to 0.045%. The specimen was naive CD4+ T cells from blood. The receptors were sampled from a man younger than 35 with type 1 diabetes. Both conserved end residues are part of each CDR3. The D gene is left open where the match is weak. Clone size is given for some rows only: seen once, a few or many times, or a class if the clone is expanded.

J gene: TRBJ2-4; V gene: TRBV15; D gene: NA; clone size: few; CDR3 protein: CATSRSESKNIQYF; CDR3 DNA: TGTGCCACCAGCAGATCGGAGTCCAAAAACATTCAGTACTTC
J gene: TRBJ2-7; V gene: TRBV6-5; D gene: TRBD2; clone size: NA; CDR3 protein: CASRPPGGYEQYF; CDR3 DNA: TGTGCCAGCAGACCCCCGGGGGGCTACGAGCAGTACTTC
J gene: TRBJ1-2; V gene: TRBV30; D gene: TRBD1; clone size: few; CDR3 protein: CAWRGGQGYGYTF; CDR3 DNA: TGTGCCTGGAGGGGCGGACAGGGATATGGCTACACCTTC
J gene: TRBJ1-2; V gene: TRBV7-9; D gene: NA; clone size: few; CDR3 protein: CASSFGVGYGYTF; CDR3 DNA: TGTGCCAGCAGCTTTGGTGTGGGGTATGGCTACACCTTC
J gene: TRBJ1-4; V gene: TRBV6-6; D gene: NA; clone size: few; CDR3 protein: CASGLGGLETNEKLFF; CDR3 DNA: TGTGCCAGCGGTCTCGGGGGGCTAGAAACTAATGAAAAACTGTTTTTT
J gene: TRBJ2-3; V gene: TRBV7-2; D gene: TRBD2; clone size: few; CDR3 protein: CASGIAGSTDTQYF; CDR3 DNA: TGTGCCAGCGGGATAGCGGGTAGCACAGATACGCAGTATTTT
J gene: TRBJ2-5; V gene: TRBV5-6; D gene: TRBD2; clone size: few; CDR3 protein: CASSLGLAGQETQYF; CDR3 DNA: TGTGCCAGCAGCCTCGGACTAGCGGGGCAAGAGACCCAGTACTTC
J gene: TRBJ1-1; V gene: TRBV2; D gene: NA; clone size: NA; CDR3 protein: CASSERQSIREAFF; CDR3 DNA: TGTGCCAGCAGTGAAAGGCAGTCGATTAGGGAAGCTTTCTTT
J gene: TRBJ2-7; V gene: TRBV2; D gene: NA; clone size: NA; CDR3 protein: CASPRGGSYEQYF; CDR3 DNA: TGTGCCAGCCCCCGTGGGGGTTCCTACGAGCAGTACTTC
J gene: TRBJ2-7; V gene: TRBV5-6; D gene: NA; clone size: few; CDR3 protein: CASSPGTEYEQYF; CDR3 DNA: TGTGCCAGCAGCCCGGGGACTGAATACGAGCAGTACTTC
J gene: TRBJ2-7; V gene: TRBV7-2; D gene: TRBD2; clone size: few; CDR3 protein: CASSPLAGAYEQYF; CDR3 DNA: TGTGCCAGCAGCCCCCTAGCGGGAGCGTACGAGCAGTACTTC
J gene: TRBJ2-1; V gene: TRBV11-1; D gene: NA; clone size: NA; CDR3 protein: CASSLNGREQFF; CDR3 DNA: TGTGCCAGCAGCTTAAACGGCCGAGAGCAGTTCTTC
J gene: TRBJ2-3; V gene: TRBV6-5; D gene: TRBD2; clone size: few; CDR3 protein: CASSYTSADTQYF; CDR3 DNA: TGTGCCAGCAGCTATACTAGCGCAGATACGCAGTATTTT
J gene: TRBJ2-7; V gene: TRBV11-2; D gene: TRBD2; clone size: few; CDR3 protein: CASSPLAGGPTYEQYF; CDR3 DNA: TGTGCCAGCAGCCCACTAGCGGGAGGGCCTACCTACGAGCAGTACTTC
J gene: TRBJ2-1; V gene: TRBV4-1; D gene: NA; clone size: NA; CDR3 protein: CASSQLRGRAGNGEQFF; CDR3 DNA: TGCGCCAGCAGCCAATTGCGTGGGCGGGCGGGAAATGGTGAGCAGTTCTTC
J gene: TRBJ2-7; V gene: TRBV7-6; D gene: NA; clone size: few; CDR3 protein: CASSGGTSYEQYF; CDR3 DNA: TGTGCCAGCAGCGGGGGGACCTCCTACGAGCAGTACTTC